Presented here are 22 T cell receptor beta chains from one specimen sequenced in a study of blood T cell repertoires in COVID-19. Libraries were prepared by immunoSEQ multiplex PCR; TCRdb keeps only in-frame clonotypes and omits some of them. The sample has about 100,000 clones; around 84% are singletons. The sample was peripheral blood. All receptors come from a woman in her sixties or seventies with acute or convalescent COVID-19.

The J gene is TRBJ2-2, the V gene TRBV3-1 (or the pseudogene TRBV3-2); 8 bases map to TRBD2. This CDR3 contains 16 residues. Germline V gene lookup returns CDR1 LGHDT and CDR2 YNNKEL (reference sequence). V gave up 1 base and J gave up 3 bases; unmatched junction bases: 4. In DNA form, the CDR3 reads TGTGCCAGCAGCCAAGCGGGGGGGCACGACACCGGGGAGCTGTTTTTT. This translates into CASSQAGGHDTGELFF.

This clone has a handful of counts. The rearrangement uses TRBV7-9 and TRBJ2-7, with 7 nucleotides matching TRBD1. The CDR3 has 12 residues. Per the germline V gene, CDR1 is SEHNR and CDR2 is FQNEAQ (reference sequence). Trimming at V came to 11 bases and at J to 5 bases, leaving 9 bases not matched to a gene. In DNA form, the CDR3 reads TGTGCCTTAACAGGGGTAACGAACGAGCAGTACTTC. It codes for CALTGVTNEQYF.

V is TRBV7-2 and J is TRBJ2-1; D is possibly TRBD2 (7 bases). V was pared by 5 bases and J by 12 bases, with 14 bases between. The CDR3 length is 12 residues. The germline V gene encodes CDR1 SGHTA and CDR2 FQGNSA. Here the CDR3 reads CASSPPGGRQFF. The CDR3 DNA sequence: TGTGCCAGCAGCCCGCCCGGGGGGCGGCAGTTCTTC.

This clone was seen only once. V and J are TRBV6-5 and TRBJ2-7; 10 bases agree with TRBD1. CDR1 is MNHEY, CDR2 SVGAGI, per germline. The CDR3 covers 15 residues. The ends lost 7 bases at V and 6 bases at J; junction bases unmatched: 12. The CDR3 sequence: CASTRGGQGHPEQYF. The CDR3 coding sequence is TGTGCCAGCACCCGAGGGGGACAGGGGCACCCCGAGCAGTACTTC.

The chain couples TRBV11-2 to TRBJ1-1; 7 positions agree with TRBD1. V was pared by 5 bases and J by 5 bases, with 5 bases of the junction left unmatched. This CDR3 comprises 13 residues. Germline CDR1 and CDR2: SGHAT and FQNNGV. CDR3 sequence: CASSLDRETEAFF. The CDR3 DNA follows: TGTGCCAGCAGCCTCGACAGGGAAACTGAAGCTTTCTTT.

The V call is TRBV7-9, the J call TRBJ2-5; TRBD2 matches 8 bases. Unmatched junction bases numbered 10, after V lost 5 bases and J lost 5 bases. The length of the CDR3 is 15 residues. Germline-derived CDR1 and CDR2 are SEHNR and FQNEAQ (reference sequence). The CDR3 reads CASSPGAGGYETQYF. The CDR3 DNA follows: TGTGCCAGCAGCCCCGGGGCGGGGGGTTATGAGACCCAGTACTTC.

The rearrangement links TRBV18 to TRBJ1-2; 9 positions agree with TRBD1. Unmatched junction bases numbered 4, after V lost 4 bases and J lost 13 bases. The CDR3 is 11 residues long. CDR1 KGHSH and CDR2 LQKENI come from the germline V gene. CDR3 in DNA: TGTGCCAGCTCACGGGACAGGGAGCGCACCTTC. This sequence encodes CASSRDRERTF.

The chain is built from TRBV10-3 and TRBJ1-2; D might be TRBD1 (5 bases). Looked up from germline, CDR1 is ENHRY and CDR2 is SYGVKD. The CDR3 runs to 15 residues. Deletions cut 0 bases from V and 2 bases from J, with 10 bases between. The CDR3 bases are TGTGCCATCAGTGAGTCACGGCAGGGAAACTATGGCTACACCTTC. Translating gives CAISESRQGNYGYTF.

The J gene is TRBJ1-1, the V gene TRBV7-8, with D perhaps matching TRBD1 (5 bases). V lost 5 bases and J 1 base, leaving 17 bases between the germline ends. Germline V gives CDR1 SGHVS, CDR2 FQNEAQ. This CDR3 is 16 amino acids long. The CDR3 reads CASSRVPQGRNTEAFF. CDR3 DNA sequence: TGTGCCAGCAGCCGTGTCCCGCAGGGTAGGAACACTGAAGCTTTCTTT. Supplemented by reference TRBV7-8 and TRBJ1-1, the full variable domain reads GAGVSQSPRYKVAKRGQDVALRCDPISGHVSLFWYQQALGQGPEFLTYFQNEAQLDKSGLPSDRFFAERPEGSVSTLKIQRTQQEDSAVYLCASSRVPQGRNTEAFFGQGTRLTVV.

The genes are TRBV7-2 and TRBJ1-1; D is uncertain. CDR1 and CDR2 (germline): SGHTA, FQGNSA. Trimming cost V 2 bases and J 5 bases, with 21 bases left between them. The CDR3 spans 17 residues. The CDR3 protein is CASSLTRVPGLGTEAFF. As DNA, the CDR3 is TGTGCCAGCAGCTTAACGAGGGTACCTGGGCTGGGGACTGAAGCTTTCTTT.

The chain carries TRBV7-2 and TRBJ1-5; D ambiguous. V lost 4 bases to trimming and J lost 7 bases, with 11 bases between them. Germline lookup yields CDR1 SGHTA and CDR2 FQGNSA. The CDR3 has 13 amino acids. The CDR3: CASSSPNRQPQHF. The CDR3 coding sequence is TGTGCCAGCAGCTCCCCTAACAGACAGCCCCAGCATTTT.

The rearrangement links TRBV30 to TRBJ1-3; TRBD1 is a possible D gene (6 bases). The CDR3 is made up of 16 amino acids. Trimming shortened V by 2 bases and J by 2 bases, and 16 bases separated the two germline ends. Germline loops: CDR1 GTSNPN, CDR2 SVGIG (reference sequence). The chain's CDR3 is CAWSKPTGWAGNTIYF. The CDR3 nucleotides are TGTGCCTGGAGTAAACCTACAGGGTGGGCTGGAAACACCATATATTTT.

The rearrangement uses TRBV19 and TRBJ2-7, with 7 nucleotides matching TRBD1. CDR1 and CDR2 (germline): LNHDA, SQIVND (reference sequence). V trimming: 3 bases; J trimming: 2 bases; junction bases outside the gene matches: 4. The length of the CDR3 is 14 residues. The CDR3 sequence is CASSIRDRTYEQYF. CDR3 nucleotide sequence: TGTGCCAGTAGTATCCGGGACAGAACCTACGAGCAGTACTTC.

The gene calls are TRBV19 and TRBJ2-2, with a possible D match to TRBD2 (6 bases). Trimming removed 10 bases from V and 5 bases from J, with 17 bases in between. CDR3 length: 14 amino acids. Germline CDR1 is LNHDA and CDR2 is SQIVND (reference sequence). This CDR3 is CATRDSRRTGELFF. In nucleotides, the CDR3 is TGTGCCACACGGGACTCCCGAAGGACCGGGGAGCTGTTTTTT.

V and J are TRBV4-2 and TRBJ1-1; D gene unclear. The CDR3 loop spans 14 amino acids. Trimming pared 5 bases from V and 7 bases from J, leaving 17 bases between. Germline lookup yields CDR1 LGHNA and CDR2 YNFKEQ. The chain's CDR3 is CASSDNKRHLEAFF. In DNA form, the CDR3 reads TGTGCCAGCAGCGATAACAAAAGACACCTTGAAGCTTTCTTT.

The gene calls are TRBV6-2 or TRBV6-3 and TRBJ2-1, with a possible D match to TRBD2 (7 bases). V gave up 4 bases and J gave up 12 bases, with 13 bases separating them. This CDR3 is built from 12 residues. Per the germline V gene, CDR1 is MNHEY and CDR2 is SVGEGT. CDR3 protein: CASSLNREGQFF. The CDR3, as DNA: TGTGCCAGCAGTTTAAACAGGGAGGGGCAGTTCTTC.

This chain connects TRBV23-1 to TRBJ1-5; D is perhaps TRBD1 (6 bases). TRBV23-1 falls under the ORF class, with uncertain function. Trimming cost V 4 bases and J 6 bases, with 19 bases left between them. The CDR3 is 16 amino acids. The CDR3, as DNA: TGCGCCAGCAGTCCAACAGGGTATCTTCGGGCTCAGCCCCAGCATTTT. Its protein product is CASSPTGYLRAQPQHF.

The chain joins TRBV6-5 to TRBJ1-3, with unresolved D. V was pared by 5 bases and J by 2 bases, with 13 bases between. CDR1 and CDR2 (germline): MNHEY, SVGAGI. CDR3 length: 15 amino acids. CDR3 in DNA: TGTGCCAGCAGTCCAATTTCAAGCGCTGGAAACACCATATATTTT. This translates into CASSPISSAGNTIYF.

The genes are TRBV6-5 and TRBJ1-5; D is uncertain. Germline V gives CDR1 MNHEY, CDR2 SVGAGI. The CDR3 is 12 amino acids. The V end was cut by 6 bases, the J end by 3 bases, with 6 bases between. The CDR3 sequence: CASRLVNQPQHF. The CDR3, as DNA: TGTGCCAGCAGGTTAGTCAATCAGCCCCAGCATTTT.

This chain joins TRBV12-3 or TRBV12-4 and TRBJ1-6; no definite D call. This CDR3 contains 13 residues. Trimming stripped 11 bases from V and 6 bases from J, with 14 bases between. The CDR3 DNA reads as TGTGCCTCCACGCGGCAGTTTAATTCACCCCTCCACTTT. Encoded protein: CASTRQFNSPLHF.

The chain is built from TRBV30 and TRBJ2-7; D gene unclear. CDR3 length equals 15 residues. CDR1 GTSNPN and CDR2 SVGIG come from the germline V gene (reference sequence). Trimming took off 0 bases at V and 0 bases at J, with 12 bases between the two ends. The CDR3 bases are TGTGCCTGGAGTGTATATGGCGCTAGCTCCTACGAGCAGTACTTC. Its translation is CAWSVYGASSYEQYF.

The chain links TRBV27 to TRBJ1-6; weak D call: TRBD1 (6 bases). V was clipped by 4 bases and J by 6 bases, with 13 bases between them. Germline V gene sequence: CDR1 MNHEY, CDR2 SMNVEV (reference sequence). The CDR3 runs to 15 residues. In DNA form, the CDR3 reads TGTGCCAGCAGTTCAAGACAGGCCCTTAATTCACCCCTCCACTTT. Translating gives CASSSRQALNSPLHF.